These 29 T cell receptor beta chains were sequenced from one sample in a study of blood T cell repertoires in COVID-19 (dated by TCRdb to the early 2020s). Receptors were amplified or captured by the immunoSEQ multiplex PCR assay. TCRdb retrieved this table from immuneACCESS and kept in-frame rearrangements only. Not all clones are present; in checked studies, unresolved V genes account for under half, and no reason is known for the remainder. Present in this sample are around 71,000 clones, about 80% of which were seen just once. About 28% of the sample belongs to the ten largest clones. Sequenced input: peripheral blood. These receptor sequences come from a man in his 70s with acute or convalescent COVID-19.

The V and J genes are TRBV7-3 and TRBJ2-5; tentatively, D is TRBD2 (6 bases). The CDR3 covers 13 residues. Germline V lookup: CDR1 SGHTA, CDR2 FQGTGA. Deletions cut 5 bases from V and 5 bases from J, with 12 bases between. This CDR3 is CASSPGGPETQYF. In DNA, the CDR3 is TGTGCCAGCAGCCCCGGGGGTCCGGAGACCCAGTACTTC.

The chain links TRBV30 to TRBJ1-2; a possible D gene is TRBD1 (5 bases). Germline V lookup: CDR1 GTSNPN, CDR2 SVGIG (reference sequence). The CDR3 consists of 17 residues. The ends were cut back, 0 bases at V and 5 bases at J, with 22 bases in the middle. The CDR3 spells CAWSVPVGGVRGYGYTF. CDR3 nucleotides: TGTGCCTGGAGTGTACCCGTTGGAGGGGTTAGGGGTTATGGCTACACCTTC. Looking up the rest from reference TRBV30 and TRBJ1-2 gives the full variable domain: SQTIHQWPATLVQPVGSPLSLECTVEGTSNPNLYWYRQAAGRGLQLLFYSVGIGQISSEVPQNLSASRPQDRQFILSSKKLLLSDSGFYLCAWSVPVGGVRGYGYTFGSGTRLTVV.

The chain is built from TRBV5-1 and TRBJ2-1; TRBD1 matches 11 bases. Germline V gene data show CDR1 as SGHRS and CDR2 as YFSETQ. The CDR3 has 14 amino acids. V dropped 2 bases and J dropped 7; count of bases not matched to a gene: 2. DNA of the CDR3: TGCGCCAGCAGCTTCGGACAGGGGGCTAATGAGCAGTTCTTC. It is translated as CASSFGQGANEQFF.

This sequence joins TRBV2 and TRBJ1-1; D possibly corresponds to TRBD1 (6 bases). Trimming cost V 5 bases and J 2 bases, with 15 bases left between them. CDR1 is SNHLY and CDR2 is FYNNEI in the germline V gene. The CDR3 totals 15 residues. The CDR3 loop is CASSQSKTGNTEAFF. In DNA form, the CDR3 reads TGTGCCAGCAGTCAATCGAAGACAGGCAACACTGAAGCTTTCTTT.

The table lists this clone with a count of one. The chain has TRBV30 and TRBJ2-7, with TRBD2 identical over 11 bases. Germline loops: CDR1 GTSNPN, CDR2 SVGIG (reference sequence). V shed 3 bases, J shed 0 bases, and the junction held 13 bases outside the gene matches. The CDR3 is 18 amino acids. The CDR3 is CAWSRRTSGRRSSYEQYF. The CDR3 nucleotides are TGTGCCTGGAGCAGACGGACTAGCGGGCGACGGAGCTCCTACGAGCAGTACTTC.

CDR3 sequence: CASSPDRVGETQYF. The DNA for the CDR3 is TGTGCCAGCAGCCCAGACAGGGTCGGGGAGACCCAGTACTTC. V gene TRBV5-4 combines with J gene TRBJ2-5; TRBD1 matches at 7 bases. Germline values: CDR1 SGHNT, CDR2 YYREEE (reference sequence). The trim removed 4 bases at V and 5 bases at J, leaving 8 bases unmatched. This CDR3 has 14 residues.

In its sample, this clone was seen a few times. The chain uses TRBV13 and TRBJ2-1; D is perhaps TRBD2 (5 bases). This CDR3 is built from 13 residues. V was clipped by 0 bases and J by 6 bases, with 6 bases between them. Germline V lookup: CDR1 PRHDT, CDR2 FYEKMQ (reference sequence). The CDR3 nucleotides are TGTGCCAGCAGCTTAGGTGAGGGCAATGAGCAGTTCTTC. This gives the protein CASSLGEGNEQFF.

The chain is built from TRBV7-2 and TRBJ1-2, with 8 bases matching TRBD1. With 5 bases clipped from V and 8 bases from J, the junction kept 7 bases outside the gene matches. In germline, CDR1 is SGHTA, CDR2 FQGNSA. This CDR3 has 13 residues. Here the CDR3 reads CASSQTGAGGYTF. CDR3 nucleotide sequence: TGTGCCAGCAGCCAGACAGGGGCAGGAGGCTACACCTTC.

This clone was observed a single time. This chain links TRBV10-3 with TRBJ1-2; 7 bases map to TRBD1. Germline assignment: CDR1 ENHRY and CDR2 SYGVKD. V was clipped by 6 bases and J by 8 bases; unmatched bases: 9. The CDR3 is 13 amino acids. CDR3 loop: CAIRGTGAEGYTF. DNA of the CDR3: TGTGCCATCAGAGGTACAGGGGCGGAAGGCTACACCTTC.

The chain uses TRBV19 and TRBJ1-5; D gene uncertain. Deletions cut 1 base from V and 2 bases from J, with 6 bases between. This CDR3 comprises 14 residues. The germline V gene encodes CDR1 LNHDA and CDR2 SQIVND (reference sequence). The CDR3 reads CASSIGVGNQPQHF. The CDR3 nucleotides are TGTGCCAGTAGTATAGGAGTCGGCAATCAGCCCCAGCATTTT. Based on the CDR3 plus reference TRBV19 and TRBJ1-5, the full variable domain is DGGITQSPKYLFRKEGQNVTLSCEQNLNHDAMYWYRQDPGQGLRLIYYSQIVNDFQKGDIAEGYSVSREKKESFPLTVTSAQKNPTAFYLCASSIGVGNQPQHFGDGTRLSIL.

The chain combines TRBV5-1 with TRBJ1-3; 10 nucleotides align to TRBD1. The CDR3 length is 19 residues. Unmatched junction bases numbered 11, after V lost 2 bases and J lost 0 bases. In germline, CDR1 is SGHRS, CDR2 YFSETQ. CDR3 protein: CASSFVPGQGPSSGNTIYF. The CDR3, as DNA: TGCGCCAGCAGCTTCGTCCCGGGACAGGGGCCAAGCTCTGGAAACACCATATATTTT.

The chain joins TRBV28 to TRBJ2-1, with TRBD2 identical over 9 bases. V dropped 5 bases and J dropped 4; count of bases not matched to a gene: 6. Germline V gives CDR1 MDHEN, CDR2 SYDVKM. The CDR3 contains 15 residues. As DNA, the CDR3 is TGTGCCAGCAGTCTCCGACTAGCGGTTTACAATGAGCAGTTCTTC. Translating it yields CASSLRLAVYNEQFF.

CDR3 protein: CASSESRYEQYF. CDR3 bases: TGTGCCAGCAGTGAAAGTCGGTACGAGCAGTACTTC. The gene calls are TRBV2 and TRBJ2-7; D ambiguous. The CDR3 spans 12 residues. V was clipped by 2 bases and J by 4 bases, with 6 bases between them. Germline V gives CDR1 SNHLY, CDR2 FYNNEI.

The chain recombines TRBV30 with TRBJ2-1; D is possibly TRBD2 (6 bases). Trimming shortened V by 1 base and J by 9 bases, and 13 bases separated the two germline ends. The CDR3 contains 13 residues. CDR1 and CDR2 from the germline V gene are GTSNPN and SVGIG (reference sequence). The CDR3 nucleotides are TGTGCCTGGAGTGACAGGTGGGGACTTGAGCAGTTCTTC. This translates into CAWSDRWGLEQFF.

V gene TRBV2 combines with J gene TRBJ2-1; TRBD2 agrees at 7 bases. This CDR3 has 16 amino acids. V was pared by 6 bases and J by 0 bases, with 8 bases of the junction left unmatched. Germline V CDR1 and CDR2: SNHLY, FYNNEI. CDR3 sequence reads: CASRNQRGSSYNEQFF. The CDR3 nucleotides read TGTGCCAGCAGGAACCAGCGGGGAAGCTCCTACAATGAGCAGTTCTTC.

The CDR3 loop reads CASSQMGRGSYNSPLHF. CDR3 bases: TGTGCCAGCAGCCAAATGGGCAGGGGCAGCTATAATTCACCCCTCCACTTT. This chain uses TRBV14 with TRBJ1-6, with D possibly TRBD1 on 6 matching bases. This CDR3 spans 17 amino acids. Germline assignment: CDR1 SGHDN and CDR2 FVKESK. V lost 2 bases and J 3 bases, leaving 14 bases between the germline ends.

The V call is TRBV20-1, the J call TRBJ2-1, with 9 bases that match TRBD2. Germline-derived CDR1 and CDR2 are DFQATT and SNEGSKA (reference sequence). J was trimmed by 0 bases and V by 3 bases; bases with no gene match: 12. The CDR3 contains 18 residues. CDR3 sequence reads: CSASSTSGSFSSYNEQFF. In nucleotides, the CDR3 is TGCAGTGCTAGTTCGACTAGCGGATCCTTTAGCTCCTACAATGAGCAGTTCTTC.

For this clone: The sample contains more than one DNA sequence encoding this CDR3. CDR3 coding DNA: TGTGCCAGCAGCTTAAGGACATCGGACGAGCAGTACTTC. Amino acids: CASSLRTSDEQYF. The V and J genes are TRBV11-2 and TRBJ2-7; possible D gene TRBD1, 5 bases. The V gene lost 2 bases and the J gene lost 5 bases, with 10 bases spanning the gap. CDR1 and CDR2 (germline): SGHAT, FQNNGV. This CDR3 is built from 13 residues.

The J gene is TRBJ2-1, the V gene TRBV14; 11 bases fit TRBD2. Germline CDR1 reads SGHDN; CDR2 reads FVKESK. V shed 0 bases and J 5 bases; nucleotides not matched to a gene: 9. The CDR3 extends over 18 amino acids. The CDR3 nucleotides read TGTGCCAGCAGCCAAGAACTAGCGGGAGTACCAATTGACAATGAGCAGTTCTTC. Translation gives CASSQELAGVPIDNEQFF.

This clone was counted between two and nine times. CDR3 in DNA: TGTGCCAGCAGCTTGAAGGGAGGGGGCGCGACTAGCGGGAGCGATGAGCAGTTCTTC. It yields the protein CASSLKGGGATSGSDEQFF. The rearrangement uses TRBV5-5 and TRBJ2-1; 12 bases are shared with TRBD2. V was pared by 1 base and J by 8 bases, with 16 bases of the junction left unmatched. Germline V gene lookup returns CDR1 SGHKS and CDR2 YYEKEE (reference sequence). The CDR3 runs 19 residues.

This clone is a singleton in its sample. The V gene is TRBV28, the J gene TRBJ2-7; 12 nucleotides line up with TRBD2. V lost 1 base to trimming and J lost 12 bases; unmatched junction nucleotides: 19. The germline gives CDR1 MDHEN, CDR2 SYDVKM. CDR3 length: 18 amino acids. In DNA, the CDR3 is TGTGCCAGCAGTTTATCGGGACTAGCGGGTACCCGAGCAGCGGAAGTGTACTTC. Residues: CASSLSGLAGTRAAEVYF.

CDR3 region: CASRLGQGISYNEQFF. The CDR3 bases are TGCGCCAGCAGACTGGGACAGGGCATCTCCTACAATGAGCAGTTCTTC. The chain links TRBV5-1 to TRBJ2-1; the match to TRBD1 covers 9 bases. From germline, CDR1 is SGHRS and CDR2 YFSETQ. CDR3 length: 16 amino acids. The J segment lost 0 bases and the V segment lost 5 bases, leaving 6 bases of the junction unmatched. Full variable domain (remainder filled in from reference TRBV5-1 and TRBJ2-1): KAGVTQTPRYLIKTRGQQVTLSCSPISGHRSVSWYQQTPGQGLQFLFEYFSETQRNKGNFPGRFSGRQFSNSRSEMNVSTLELGDSALYLCASRLGQGISYNEQFFGPGTRLTVL.

This clone was observed a handful of times. The chain uses TRBV4-2 and TRBJ1-1; D unresolved. This CDR3 region has 15 residues. V was trimmed by 4 bases and J by 0 bases, leaving 12 bases between them. In germline, CDR1 is LGHNA, CDR2 YNFKEQ. CDR3 loop: CASSRGLVVNTEAFF. The CDR3 DNA reads TGTGCCAGCAGCCGCGGTTTGGTGGTGAACACTGAAGCTTTCTTT.

The chain joins TRBV6-1 to TRBJ1-2; 10 nucleotides agree with TRBD1. The germline V gene has CDR1 MNHNS and CDR2 SASEGT. This CDR3 contains 15 residues. V trimming: 3 bases; J trimming: 4 bases; junction bases outside the gene matches: 5. The DNA for the CDR3 is TGTGCCAGCAGTGATCTGACAGGGGGCGGCTATGGCTACACCTTC. This translates into CASSDLTGGGYGYTF.

V is TRBV5-5 and J is TRBJ1-6; no clear D. V lost 0 bases, J lost 9 bases, and 7 bases lay in between. CDR1 is SGHKS, CDR2 YYEKEE, per germline (reference sequence). The CDR3 length is 13 residues. CDR3 loop: CASSLDSFSPLHF. The DNA of the CDR3 is TGTGCCAGCAGCTTGGACAGCTTTTCACCCCTCCACTTT.

J is TRBJ2-1 and V is TRBV5-6, with 8 bases lining up with TRBD2. Germline V gene sequence: CDR1 SGHDT, CDR2 YYEEEE. The CDR3 consists of 16 residues. V was clipped by 0 bases and J by 9 bases; unmatched bases: 11. CDR3 nucleotide sequence: TGTGCCAGCAGCTTGGTTCGGCGGGAGGTCGGGAGTGAGCAGTTCTTC. It translates to CASSLVRREVGSEQFF.

The J gene is TRBJ1-5, the V gene TRBV27, with D tentatively TRBD1 (6 bases). V was clipped by 6 bases and J by 0 bases, with 12 bases between them. Germline loops: CDR1 MNHEY, CDR2 SMNVEV (reference sequence). CDR3 length equals 15 residues. CDR3 amino acids: CASRQGQYSNQPQHF. The CDR3 DNA reads TGTGCCAGCAGGCAGGGACAATATAGCAATCAGCCCCAGCATTTT.

The chain has TRBV9 and TRBJ2-1; 8 bases line up with TRBD2. Germline lookup yields CDR1 SGDLS and CDR2 YYNGEE. V shed 0 bases and J 6 bases; nucleotides not matched to a gene: 5. CDR3 length: 15 residues. Here the CDR3 reads CASSVELADFNEQFF. The DNA of the CDR3 is TGTGCCAGCAGCGTAGAACTAGCGGACTTCAATGAGCAGTTCTTC.

This chain joins TRBV4-3 and TRBJ1-1; D call uncertain. The CDR3 loop spans 15 amino acids. The ends were cut back, 0 bases at V and 3 bases at J, with 11 bases in the middle. The germline CDR1 and CDR2 sequences are LGHNA and YSLEER. The CDR3 nucleotides are TGCGCCAGCAGCCAAGATACGTCCCAGGACACTGAAGCTTTCTTT. Translation gives CASSQDTSQDTEAFF.